These 19 T cell receptor beta chains were sequenced from one sample in a study of blood T cell repertoires in COVID-19. Produced via immunoSEQ multiplex PCR; TCRdb's table is partial and in-frame only. Found here are about 220,000 clones, 80% to 85% of them singletons; the top ten hold about 2.4%. The sample was peripheral blood. These receptors originate from a woman between 55 and 75 years old with acute or convalescent COVID-19.

This clone was detected only a few times. The CDR3 loop reads CASRRGTGEGSPLHF. In DNA, the CDR3 is TGTGCCAGCAGGCGAGGGACAGGGGAAGGTTCACCCCTCCACTTT. The chain employs TRBV9 and TRBJ1-6; 10 bases agree with TRBD1. The ends lost 5 bases at V and 9 bases at J; junction bases unmatched: 8. Germline loops: CDR1 SGDLS, CDR2 YYNGEE. The CDR3 contains 15 residues.

V is TRBV2 and J is TRBJ2-1, with 8 bases that match TRBD1. J was trimmed by 1 base and V by 3 bases; bases with no gene match: 23. The length of the CDR3 is 22 residues. Per the germline V gene, CDR1 is SNHLY and CDR2 is FYNNEI. The CDR3 spells CASSDTRPGQGFGGRSYNEQFF. CDR3 sequence (DNA): TGTGCCAGCAGTGATACGAGACCTGGACAGGGCTTTGGTGGGCGATCCTACAATGAGCAGTTCTTC.

V is TRBV10-3 and J is TRBJ2-7; the D is unclear. The V end was cut by 4 bases, the J end by 0 bases, with 10 bases between. The CDR3 runs to 14 residues. Germline V CDR1 and CDR2: ENHRY, SYGVKD. In nucleotides, the CDR3 is TGTGCCATCAGTGCATCTCGCAGCTCCTACGAGCAGTACTTC. Amino acids: CAISASRSSYEQYF.

The chain's CDR3 is CASSPDKYGYTF. The CDR3 nucleotides read TGTGCCAGTAGTCCAGACAAGTATGGCTACACCTTC. The V gene is TRBV19, the J gene TRBJ1-2, with no clear D. Trimming stripped 5 bases from V and 5 bases from J, with 9 bases between. CDR1 and CDR2 (germline): LNHDA, SQIVND (reference sequence). This CDR3 comprises 12 residues. Variable domain in full (rest from reference TRBV19 and TRBJ1-2): DGGITQSPKYLFRKEGQNVTLSCEQNLNHDAMYWYRQDPGQGLRLIYYSQIVNDFQKGDIAEGYSVSREKKESFPLTVTSAQKNPTAFYLCASSPDKYGYTFGSGTRLTVV.

This chain joins TRBV6-1 and TRBJ1-2; TRBD1 aligns across 11 bases. CDR1 and CDR2 from the germline V gene are MNHNS and SASEGT. The CDR3 is 14 residues long. V shed 3 bases, J shed 5 bases, and the junction held 2 bases outside the gene matches. The CDR3 loop reads CASSDGQGAYGYTF. The CDR3 DNA follows: TGTGCCAGCAGTGATGGACAGGGGGCGTATGGCTACACCTTC.

This rearrangement joins TRBV4-1 to TRBJ1-5; D remains ambiguous. Between the trimmed V and J ends, which lost 0 bases and 4 bases, there was a span of 7 bases. The CDR3 is 14 residues long. Germline V gives CDR1 MGHRA, CDR2 YSYEKL. Written as DNA, the CDR3 is TGCGCCAGCAGCCAAGATTACGGGAATCAGCCCCAGCATTTT. Residues: CASSQDYGNQPQHF.

As regards this clone: This sample also contains other DNA sequences that code for the same CDR3. The chain employs TRBV19 and TRBJ2-5; unclear D gene. The germline gives CDR1 LNHDA, CDR2 SQIVND (reference sequence). Trimming took 1 base from V and 1 from J, leaving 4 bases between them. The CDR3 extends over 13 amino acids. Written as DNA, the CDR3 is TGTGCCAGTAGTATAGGCAGCCAAGAGACCCAGTACTTC. Translation: CASSIGSQETQYF.

The chain couples TRBV7-8 to TRBJ2-1; 8 positions agree with TRBD1. The CDR3 covers 15 residues. Germline V CDR1 and CDR2: SGHVS, FQNEAQ. Germline trimming cut 6 bases from V and 4 bases from J; bases unmatched to any gene: 8. The DNA of the CDR3 is TGTGCCAGCAGTGGAGGGACAGGTAAATACAATGAGCAGTTCTTC. It codes for CASSGGTGKYNEQFF.

The CDR3 here is CASSRQMSGTEAFF. Here the CDR3 DNA reads TGTGCCAGCAGTCGGCAGATGTCGGGGACTGAAGCTTTCTTT. The rearrangement links TRBV27 to TRBJ1-1; D unresolved. The CDR3 length is 14 residues. The germline gives CDR1 MNHEY, CDR2 SMNVEV (reference sequence). V was trimmed by 5 bases and J by 5 bases, leaving 15 bases between them.

The chain links TRBV7-2 to TRBJ2-1; 7 bases line up with TRBD2. CDR1 and CDR2 from the germline V gene are SGHTA and FQGNSA. V shed 1 base and J 1 base; nucleotides not matched to a gene: 4. There are 16 residues in the CDR3. This CDR3 is CASSLGPAGSYNEQFF. The CDR3 DNA is TGTGCCAGCAGCTTAGGGCCAGCGGGGTCCTACAATGAGCAGTTCTTC.

The CDR3 region is CASKWGLAGGRVKETQYF. DNA of the CDR3: TGTGCCAGCAAGTGGGGTCTAGCGGGGGGGCGAGTAAAAGAGACCCAGTACTTC. The genes are TRBV28 and TRBJ2-5, with 12 bases fitting TRBD2. Germline V CDR1 and CDR2: MDHEN, SYDVKM. V shed 7 bases and J 3 bases; nucleotides not matched to a gene: 15. This CDR3 contains 18 residues.

The V and J genes are TRBV4-2 and TRBJ1-6; 7 positions match TRBD1. CDR3 size: 15 residues. The germline CDR1 and CDR2 sequences are LGHNA and YNFKEQ. Unmatched junction bases numbered 3, after V lost 0 bases and J lost 7 bases. The CDR3, as DNA: TGTGCCAGCAGCCAAGAGACAGGGAGGAATTCACCCCTCCACTTT. It translates to CASSQETGRNSPLHF.

The J gene is TRBJ1-6, the V gene TRBV7-9, with D uncertain. The CDR3 contains 15 residues. Trimming stripped 4 bases from V and 10 bases from J, with 17 bases between. CDR1 SEHNR and CDR2 FQNEAQ come from the germline V gene (reference sequence). The CDR3 here is CASSSSQASLSPLHF. The CDR3 bases are TGTGCCAGCAGCTCTTCTCAGGCCTCTTTGTCACCCCTCCACTTT.

The CDR3 DNA reads as TGTGCTAGTGGTTCCGACAGGGGTTTGGGCTACACCTTC. This encodes CASGSDRGLGYTF. The J gene is TRBJ1-2, the V gene TRBV12-5; 8 nucleotides line up with TRBD1. Per the germline V gene, CDR1 is LGHNT and CDR2 is FRNRAP. V dropped 4 bases and J dropped 8; count of bases not matched to a gene: 6. The CDR3 totals 13 residues.

This chain joins TRBV7-9 and TRBJ2-5; D might be TRBD2 (5 bases). The CDR3 is made up of 16 amino acids. Trimming pared 1 base from V and 1 base from J, leaving 13 bases between. Germline values: CDR1 SEHNR, CDR2 FQNEAQ (reference sequence). CDR3: CASSLGGHSAQETQYF. In nucleotides, the CDR3 is TGTGCCAGCAGCTTAGGCGGGCATTCGGCCCAAGAGACCCAGTACTTC.

V is TRBV3-1 (or the pseudogene TRBV3-2) and J is TRBJ1-1; 8 bases are shared with TRBD1. The junction had 2 bases not matched to a gene; V was cut back by 4 bases and J by 1 base. CDR1 LGHDT and CDR2 YNNKEL come from the germline V gene (reference sequence). The length of the CDR3 is 14 residues. This CDR3 reads CASSPGGTNTEAFF. CDR3 in DNA: TGTGCCAGCAGCCCAGGGGGCACGAACACTGAAGCTTTCTTT.

This clone was observed once. The rearrangement links TRBV5-1 to TRBJ1-6; D uncertain. Germline-derived CDR1 and CDR2 are SGHRS and YFSETQ. Trimming took off 1 base at V and 7 bases at J, with 6 bases between the two ends. The CDR3 has 13 residues. This chain's CDR3 is CASSLTDNSPLHF. For the CDR3, the DNA is TGCGCCAGCAGCTTGACAGACAATTCACCCCTCCACTTT.

This chain links TRBV9 with TRBJ1-2; 12 bases are shared with TRBD1. There are 16 residues in the CDR3. The germline gives CDR1 SGDLS, CDR2 YYNGEE. The ends lost 0 bases at V and 8 bases at J; junction bases unmatched: 8. CDR3 nucleotide sequence: TGTGCCAGCAGCGTAGCTCGGGACAGGGGGCGCGGCGGCTACACCTTC. Amino acid sequence: CASSVARDRGRGGYTF.

The rearrangement uses TRBV5-1 and TRBJ2-2; TRBD2 is a possible D gene (5 bases). The CDR3 sequence is 14 residues long. Trimming left V 0 bases short and J 5 bases short, with 8 bases between. Germline V lookup: CDR1 SGHRS, CDR2 YFSETQ. CDR3 nucleotides: TGCGCCAGCAGCTTGGAGGGAGTTACCGGGGAGCTGTTTTTT. Translating gives CASSLEGVTGELFF.